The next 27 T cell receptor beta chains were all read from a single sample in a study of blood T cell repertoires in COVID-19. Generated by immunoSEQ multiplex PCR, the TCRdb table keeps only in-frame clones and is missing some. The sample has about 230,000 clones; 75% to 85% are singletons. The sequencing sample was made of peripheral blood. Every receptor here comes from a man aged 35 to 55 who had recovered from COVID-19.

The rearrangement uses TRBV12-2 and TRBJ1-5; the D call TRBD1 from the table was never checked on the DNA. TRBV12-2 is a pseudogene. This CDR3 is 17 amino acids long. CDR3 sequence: CASRLVLRQGFNQPQHF. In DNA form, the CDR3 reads TGTGCAAGTCGCTTAGTATTACGGCAGGGATTCAATCAGCCCCAGCATTTT.

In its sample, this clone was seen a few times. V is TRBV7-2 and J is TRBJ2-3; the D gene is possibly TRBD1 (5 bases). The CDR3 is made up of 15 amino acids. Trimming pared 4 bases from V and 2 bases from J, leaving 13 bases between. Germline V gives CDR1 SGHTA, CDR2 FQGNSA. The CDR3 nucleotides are TGTGCCAGCAGCTCACGACAGACACTCACAGATACGCAGTATTTT. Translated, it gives CASSSRQTLTDTQYF.

In nucleotides, the CDR3 is TGTGCCAGCAGCTTAGGCAGACAGGGTATCTCCTACGAGCAGTACTTC. This encodes CASSLGRQGISYEQYF. J is TRBJ2-7 and V is TRBV11-2; 7 nucleotides match TRBD1. CDR3 length equals 16 residues. Germline trimming cut 1 base from V and 0 bases from J; bases unmatched to any gene: 6. CDR1 SGHAT and CDR2 FQNNGV come from the germline V gene.

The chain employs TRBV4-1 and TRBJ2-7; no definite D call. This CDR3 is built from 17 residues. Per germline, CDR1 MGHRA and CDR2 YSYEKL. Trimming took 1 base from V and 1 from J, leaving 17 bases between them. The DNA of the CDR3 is TGCGCCAGCAGCCAAGGTTTGCCAGGTCCGCGATCCTACGAGCAGTACTTC. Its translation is CASSQGLPGPRSYEQYF.

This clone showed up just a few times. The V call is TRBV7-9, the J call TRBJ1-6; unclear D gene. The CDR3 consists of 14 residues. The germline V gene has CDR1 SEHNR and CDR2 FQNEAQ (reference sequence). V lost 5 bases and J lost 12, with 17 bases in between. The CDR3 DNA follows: TGTGCCAGCAGCCATTCTACCAACCTCCTACCCCTCCACTTT. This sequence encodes CASSHSTNLLPLHF.

CDR3 loop: CASSLGGTGGADYEQYF. DNA for the CDR3: TGCGCCAGCAGCTTGGGGGGCACAGGGGGCGCGGACTACGAGCAGTACTTC. The chain has TRBV5-1 and TRBJ2-7; 9 nucleotides agree with TRBD1. After removal of 0 bases from V and 3 bases from J, the junction contained 10 bases not matched to a gene. There are 17 residues in the CDR3. In germline, CDR1 is SGHRS, CDR2 YFSETQ. The variable domain in full, with the rest retrieved from reference TRBV5-1 and TRBJ2-7, is KAGVTQTPRYLIKTRGQQVTLSCSPISGHRSVSWYQQTPGQGLQFLFEYFSETQRNKGNFPGRFSGRQFSNSRSEMNVSTLELGDSALYLCASSLGGTGGADYEQYFGPGTRLTVT.

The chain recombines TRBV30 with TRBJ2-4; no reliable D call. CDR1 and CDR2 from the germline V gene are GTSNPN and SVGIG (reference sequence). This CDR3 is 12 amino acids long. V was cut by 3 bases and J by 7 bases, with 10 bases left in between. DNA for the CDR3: TGTGCCTGGAGCCCCTCTATTAACATTCAGTACTTC. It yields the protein CAWSPSINIQYF.

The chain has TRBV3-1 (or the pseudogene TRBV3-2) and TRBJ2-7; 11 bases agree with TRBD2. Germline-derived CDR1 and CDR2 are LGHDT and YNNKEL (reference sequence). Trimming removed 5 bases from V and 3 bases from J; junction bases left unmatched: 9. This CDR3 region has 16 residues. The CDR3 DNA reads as TGTGCCAGCAGCGCAAGGGGACTAGCGGAGAACTACGAGCAGTACTTC. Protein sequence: CASSARGLAENYEQYF.

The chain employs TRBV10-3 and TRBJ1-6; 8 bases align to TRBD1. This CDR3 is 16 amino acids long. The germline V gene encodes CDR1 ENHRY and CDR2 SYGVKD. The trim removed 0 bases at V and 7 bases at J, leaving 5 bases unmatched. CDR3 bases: TGTGCCATCAGTGAGTCGGACAGGGTGAGAAATTCACCCCTCCACTTT. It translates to CAISESDRVRNSPLHF.

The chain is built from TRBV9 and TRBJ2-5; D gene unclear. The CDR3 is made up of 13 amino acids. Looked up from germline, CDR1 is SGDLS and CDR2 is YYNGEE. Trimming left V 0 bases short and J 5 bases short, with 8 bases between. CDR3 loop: CASSVASYETQYF. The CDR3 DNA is TGTGCCAGCAGCGTAGCCAGTTACGAGACCCAGTACTTC.

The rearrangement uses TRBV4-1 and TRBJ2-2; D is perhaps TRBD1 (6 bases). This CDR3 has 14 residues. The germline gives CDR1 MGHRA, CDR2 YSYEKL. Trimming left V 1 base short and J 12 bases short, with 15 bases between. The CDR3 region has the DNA TGCGCCAGCAGCCAAGTAGGGGGTTCGAAGAAGCTGTTTTTT. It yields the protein CASSQVGGSKKLFF.

CDR3: CATSDRAGVSYNEQFF. In DNA form, the CDR3 reads TGTGCCACCAGTGACCGAGCGGGGGTCTCCTACAATGAGCAGTTCTTC. This chain links TRBV24-1 with TRBJ2-1, with 8 bases matching TRBD2. Looked up from germline, CDR1 is KGHDR and CDR2 is SFDVKD. CDR3 size: 16 residues. Trimming took 4 bases from V and 0 from J; bases not matched to a gene: 4.

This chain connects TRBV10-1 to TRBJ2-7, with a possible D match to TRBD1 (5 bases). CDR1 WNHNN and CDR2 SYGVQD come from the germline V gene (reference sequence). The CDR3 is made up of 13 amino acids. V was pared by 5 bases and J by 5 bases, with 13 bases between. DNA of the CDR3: TGCGCCAGCAGTACTACAGGATCCGACGAGCAGTACTTC. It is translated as CASSTTGSDEQYF.

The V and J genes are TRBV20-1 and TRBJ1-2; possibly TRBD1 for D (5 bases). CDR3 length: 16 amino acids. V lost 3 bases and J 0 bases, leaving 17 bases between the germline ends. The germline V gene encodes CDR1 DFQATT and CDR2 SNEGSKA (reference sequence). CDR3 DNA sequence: TGCAGTGCTAGTTGGGCAGGGCGGGAGGCTAACTATGGCTACACCTTC. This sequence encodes CSASWAGREANYGYTF.

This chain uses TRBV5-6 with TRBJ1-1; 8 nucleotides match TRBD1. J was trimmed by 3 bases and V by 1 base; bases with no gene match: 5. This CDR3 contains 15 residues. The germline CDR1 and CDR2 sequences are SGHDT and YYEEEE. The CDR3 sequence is CASSLTGQVYTEAFF. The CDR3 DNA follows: TGTGCCAGCAGCTTGACGGGACAGGTCTACACTGAAGCTTTCTTT.

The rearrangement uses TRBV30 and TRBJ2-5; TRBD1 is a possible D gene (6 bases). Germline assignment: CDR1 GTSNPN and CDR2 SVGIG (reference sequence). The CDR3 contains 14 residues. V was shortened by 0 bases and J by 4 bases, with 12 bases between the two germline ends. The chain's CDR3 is CAWSVSGVLETQYF. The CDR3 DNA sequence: TGTGCCTGGAGTGTTTCAGGGGTCCTAGAGACCCAGTACTTC.

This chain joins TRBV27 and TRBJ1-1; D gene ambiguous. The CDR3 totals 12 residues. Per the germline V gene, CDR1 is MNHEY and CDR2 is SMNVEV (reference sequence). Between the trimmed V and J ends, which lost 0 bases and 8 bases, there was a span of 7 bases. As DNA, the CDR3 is TGTGCCAGCAGTTTATCAGCGGGCGAAGCTTTCTTT. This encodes CASSLSAGEAFF.

The CDR3 DNA reads TGTGCCTGGAGTGCCATTCGGGGACTGACCTCTGGGGCCAACGTCCTGACTTTC. This gives the protein CAWSAIRGLTSGANVLTF. The J gene is TRBJ2-6, the V gene TRBV30; D may be TRBD2 (6 bases). The CDR3 consists of 18 residues. Trimming took 1 base from V and 0 from J, leaving 16 bases between them. The germline CDR1 and CDR2 sequences are GTSNPN and SVGIG (reference sequence).

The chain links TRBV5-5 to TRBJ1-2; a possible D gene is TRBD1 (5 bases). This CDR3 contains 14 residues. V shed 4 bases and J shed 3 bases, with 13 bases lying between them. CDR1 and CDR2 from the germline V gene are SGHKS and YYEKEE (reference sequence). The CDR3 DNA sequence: TGTGCCAGCAGCCCCGGGGGGGGAGACTATGGCTACACCTTC. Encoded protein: CASSPGGGDYGYTF.

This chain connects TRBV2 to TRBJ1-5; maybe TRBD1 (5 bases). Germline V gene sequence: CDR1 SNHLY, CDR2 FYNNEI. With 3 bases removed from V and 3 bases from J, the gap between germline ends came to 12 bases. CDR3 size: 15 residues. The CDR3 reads CASSDRRGVNQPQHF. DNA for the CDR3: TGTGCCAGCAGTGACCGCCGGGGGGTCAATCAGCCCCAGCATTTT.

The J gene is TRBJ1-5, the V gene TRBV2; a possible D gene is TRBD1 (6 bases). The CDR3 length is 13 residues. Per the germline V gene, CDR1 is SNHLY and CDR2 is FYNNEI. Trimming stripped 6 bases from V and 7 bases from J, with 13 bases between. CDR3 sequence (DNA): TGTGCCAGCAGGGGGGAGGGACAACAGCCCCAGCATTTT. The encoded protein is CASRGEGQQPQHF.

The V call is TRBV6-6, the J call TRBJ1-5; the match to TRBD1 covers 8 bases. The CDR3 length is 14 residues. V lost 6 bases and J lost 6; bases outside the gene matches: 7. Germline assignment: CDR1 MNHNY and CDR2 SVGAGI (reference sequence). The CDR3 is CASRTGVGGQPQHF. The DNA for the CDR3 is TGTGCCAGCAGGACAGGGGTCGGCGGTCAGCCCCAGCATTTT.

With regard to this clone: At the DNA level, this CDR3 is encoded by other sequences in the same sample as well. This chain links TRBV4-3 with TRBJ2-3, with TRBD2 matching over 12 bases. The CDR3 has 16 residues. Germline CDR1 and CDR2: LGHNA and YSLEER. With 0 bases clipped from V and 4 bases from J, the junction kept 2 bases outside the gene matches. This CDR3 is CASSQDLAGGPDTQYF. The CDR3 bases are TGCGCCAGCAGCCAAGATCTAGCGGGAGGGCCAGATACGCAGTATTTT.

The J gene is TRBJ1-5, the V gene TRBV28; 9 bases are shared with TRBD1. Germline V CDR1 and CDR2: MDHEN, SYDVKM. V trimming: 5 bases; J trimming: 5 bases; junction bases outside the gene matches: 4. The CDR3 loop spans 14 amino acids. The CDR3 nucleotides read TGTGCCAGCAGTCCTGGACAGGGGCATCAGCCCCAGCATTTT. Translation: CASSPGQGHQPQHF.

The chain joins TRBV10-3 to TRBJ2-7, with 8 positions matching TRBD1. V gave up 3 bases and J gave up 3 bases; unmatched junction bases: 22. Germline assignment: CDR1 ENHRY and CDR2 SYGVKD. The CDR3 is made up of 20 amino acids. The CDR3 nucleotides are TGTGCCATCAGTGATTCACGAAAGGAGGTTGCAGGGGGCAAAATCTACGAGCAGTACTTC. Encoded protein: CAISDSRKEVAGGKIYEQYF.

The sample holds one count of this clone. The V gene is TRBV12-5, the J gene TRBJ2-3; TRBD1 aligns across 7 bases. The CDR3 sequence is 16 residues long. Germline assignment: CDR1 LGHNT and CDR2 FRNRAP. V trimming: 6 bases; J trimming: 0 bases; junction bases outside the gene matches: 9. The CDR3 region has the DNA TGTGCTAGTGGACAAACCGGGACAGTAAGCACAGATACGCAGTATTTT. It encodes CASGQTGTVSTDTQYF.

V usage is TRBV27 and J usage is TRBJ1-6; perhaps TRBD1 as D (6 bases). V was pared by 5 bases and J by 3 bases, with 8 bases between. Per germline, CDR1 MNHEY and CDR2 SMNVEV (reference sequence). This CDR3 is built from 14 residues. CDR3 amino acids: CASSEGGYNSPLHF. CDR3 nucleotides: TGTGCCAGCAGTGAAGGGGGCTATAATTCACCCCTCCACTTT.